This T cell receptor beta chain was identified during a study of control samples from healthy donors and cancer patients. Trimming took 3 bases from V and 7 from J, leaving 15 bases between them. The CDR3 sequence is 13 residues long. The germline gives CDR1 SQVTM, CDR2 ANQGSEA. The data were produced by immunoSEQ multiplex PCR, yet TCRdb's version contains in-frame clones alone and is incomplete. The sample has 150,000 to 200,000 clones; 91% are singletons. The sequenced material came from blood. This chain links TRBV29-1 with TRBJ1-1; possible D gene TRBD1, 6 bases. The receptor was derived from a woman aged 40 to 50 in good health. The CDR3 protein is CSVETGPAVEAFF. The CDR3 coding sequence is TGCAGCGTTGAGACAGGCCCCGCCGTTGAAGCTTTCTTT.